The 19 T cell receptor beta chains in this list originate from one sample, sequenced in a study of T cell responses to AZD1222 COVID-19 vaccine. TCRdb's table, derived via immunoSEQ multiplex PCR, lists solely in-frame clones and lacks some. The top ten clones hold roughly 8.4% of a sample with about 120,000 clones, about 90% of them seen once. The material was peripheral blood, obtained on day 0 of AZD1222 vaccination. The receptor source for this set is an adult in good health.

This chain joins TRBV29-1 and TRBJ1-4; D not resolved. Trimming left V 3 bases short and J 0 bases short, with 5 bases between. This CDR3 has 13 residues. Germline CDR1 SQVTM, CDR2 ANQGSEA. The CDR3 here is CSVESATNEKLFF. DNA for the CDR3: TGCAGCGTTGAGTCGGCAACTAATGAAAAACTGTTTTTT.

The V gene is TRBV7-8, the J gene TRBJ1-4; no reliable D call. Looked up from germline, CDR1 is SGHVS and CDR2 is FQNEAQ. Trimming stripped 2 bases from V and 0 bases from J, with 13 bases between. The CDR3 sequence is 17 residues long. CDR3 DNA sequence: TGTGCCAGCAGCTTATCTAGGACTCCGGCAACTAATGAAAAACTGTTTTTT. Its translation: CASSLSRTPATNEKLFF.

J is TRBJ1-3 and V is TRBV14; D gene uncertain. This CDR3 is built from 15 residues. The germline gives CDR1 SGHDN, CDR2 FVKESK. Deletions cut 1 base from V and 0 bases from J, with 7 bases between. In DNA, the CDR3 is TGTGCCAGCAGCCAAGGCGTTCTCTCTGGAAACACCATATATTTT. Protein: CASSQGVLSGNTIYF. Drawing the rest from reference TRBV14 and TRBJ1-3, the complete variable domain is EAGVTQFPSHSVIEKGQTVTLRCDPISGHDNLYWYRRVMGKEIKFLLHFVKESKQDESGMPNNRFLAERTGGTYSTLKVQPAELEDSGVYFCASSQGVLSGNTIYFGEGSWLTVV.

Regarding this clone: Other DNA sequences of this sample code for an identical CDR3. The chain has TRBV27 and TRBJ1-5; D remains unclear. The CDR3 has 15 residues. The V gene lost 0 bases and the J gene lost 0 bases, with 6 bases spanning the gap. Germline CDR1 reads MNHEY; CDR2 reads SMNVEV (reference sequence). The CDR3 DNA reads TGTGCCAGCAGTTTATCTTCGTATAGCAATCAGCCCCAGCATTTT. This sequence encodes CASSLSSYSNQPQHF.

The rearrangement joins TRBV19 to TRBJ2-3, with 11 bases lining up with TRBD2. V was clipped by 7 bases and J by 2 bases; unmatched bases: 20. Per germline, CDR1 LNHDA and CDR2 SQIVND (reference sequence). This CDR3 is built from 20 residues. The CDR3: CASNWGIVPTSGEITDTQYF. CDR3 DNA: TGTGCCAGTAATTGGGGGATCGTCCCGACTAGCGGGGAAATCACAGATACGCAGTATTTT.

The J gene is TRBJ2-7, the V gene TRBV19; D is unclear. This CDR3 has 14 amino acids. Trimming cost V 4 bases and J 2 bases, with 12 bases left between them. CDR1 and CDR2 from the germline V gene are LNHDA and SQIVND (reference sequence). The CDR3 coding sequence is TGTGCCAGTAGTAGCCCCGGCACCGCCTACGAGCAGTACTTC. It translates to CASSSPGTAYEQYF.

CDR3 DNA: TGTGCCATCAGTGAGAGGACACAGGGTCCAGATACGCAGTATTTT. Amino acid sequence: CAISERTQGPDTQYF. The chain joins TRBV10-3 to TRBJ2-3, with a weak D call TRBD1 (6 bases). Trimming removed 2 bases from V and 4 bases from J, with 13 bases in between. This CDR3 spans 15 amino acids. In germline, CDR1 is ENHRY, CDR2 SYGVKD.

The chain has TRBV19 and TRBJ1-1; TRBD1 matches 10 bases. CDR1 and CDR2 (germline): LNHDA, SQIVND (reference sequence). V gave up 4 bases and J gave up 4 bases; unmatched junction bases: 12. This CDR3 contains 17 residues. The CDR3 DNA sequence: TGTGCCAGTAGTAGGGGACAGGGGTCGGTGAGTCGCACTGAAGCTTTCTTT. This encodes CASSRGQGSVSRTEAFF.

CDR3 in DNA: TGTGCCAGCAGCGTAGGACCAAATCAGCCCCAGCATTTT. Its protein is CASSVGPNQPQHF. The chain employs TRBV9 and TRBJ1-5; no definite D call. Germline lookup yields CDR1 SGDLS and CDR2 YYNGEE. With 0 bases removed from V and 4 bases from J, the gap between germline ends came to 5 bases. The CDR3 has 13 amino acids. Supplemented by reference TRBV9 and TRBJ1-5, the full variable domain reads DSGVTQTPKHLITATGQRVTLRCSPRSGDLSVYWYQQSLDQGLQFLIQYYNGEERAKGNILERFSAQQFPDLHSELNLSSLELGDSALYFCASSVGPNQPQHFGDGTRLSIL.

V is TRBV11-2 and J is TRBJ1-5; D uncertain. The CDR3 is 13 residues long. Germline CDR1 is SGHAT and CDR2 is FQNNGV. Between the trimmed V and J ends, which lost 5 bases and 6 bases, there was a span of 11 bases. The CDR3: CASSRAAGQPQHF. The CDR3 DNA reads as TGTGCCAGCAGCCGGGCGGCGGGTCAGCCCCAGCATTTT.

The chain is built from TRBV13 and TRBJ1-1; D not resolved. CDR1 is PRHDT and CDR2 is FYEKMQ in the germline V gene (reference sequence). CDR3 length equals 11 residues. Between the trimmed V and J ends, which lost 5 bases and 8 bases, there was a span of 9 bases. DNA of the CDR3: TGTGCCAGCAGCGCCTTCTCAGAAGCTTTCTTT. This codes for CASSAFSEAFF.

J is TRBJ1-5 and V is TRBV19; possible D gene TRBD1, 5 bases. This CDR3 region has 14 residues. V gave up 7 bases and J gave up 0 bases, with 10 bases separating them. Looked up from germline, CDR1 is LNHDA and CDR2 is SQIVND (reference sequence). CDR3 protein: CASKEGISNQPQHF. The CDR3, as DNA: TGTGCCAGTAAAGAGGGGATTAGCAATCAGCCCCAGCATTTT.

The J gene is TRBJ2-1, the V gene TRBV27, with 10 bases that match TRBD1. Unmatched junction bases numbered 12, after V lost 5 bases and J lost 8 bases. CDR1 is MNHEY and CDR2 is SMNVEV in the germline V gene (reference sequence). There are 16 residues in the CDR3. CDR3 loop: CASSPPPRDRGDEQFF. CDR3 in DNA: TGTGCCAGCAGTCCACCCCCCCGGGACAGGGGAGATGAGCAGTTCTTC.

This clone was observed once. The chain uses TRBV2 and TRBJ1-4; no clear D gene. CDR1 and CDR2 from the germline V gene are SNHLY and FYNNEI. V was clipped by 0 bases and J by 8 bases, with 10 bases between them. The CDR3 runs 14 residues. This CDR3 is CASSEADGGEKLFF. The DNA for the CDR3 is TGTGCCAGCAGTGAAGCGGATGGAGGAGAAAAACTGTTTTTT. The full variable domain, completed using reference TRBV2 and TRBJ1-4, is EPEVTQTPSHQVTQMGQEVILRCVPISNHLYFYWYRQILGQKVEFLVSFYNNEISEKSEIFDDQFSVERPDGSNFTLKIRSTKLEDSAMYFCASSEADGGEKLFFGSGTQLSVL.

The V gene is TRBV5-1, the J gene TRBJ2-3, with 14 bases identical to TRBD2. The V gene's germline CDR1 is SGHRS and CDR2 YFSETQ. The CDR3 totals 17 residues. The V and J ends lost 3 bases and 0 bases, in that order; junction bases with no gene match: 3. CDR3 nucleotides: TGCGCCAGCAGCTGGACTAGCGGGGGGCCCAGCACAGATACGCAGTATTTT. As protein: CASSWTSGGPSTDTQYF.

V and J are TRBV5-5 and TRBJ1-1; D is unclear. The CDR3 loop spans 15 amino acids. Germline V lookup: CDR1 SGHKS, CDR2 YYEKEE (reference sequence). V dropped 3 bases and J dropped 2 bases, with 14 bases sitting between them. The CDR3 region is CASSSLKRGNTEAFF. The DNA for the CDR3 is TGTGCCAGCAGCTCCCTCAAGCGGGGTAACACTGAAGCTTTCTTT.

The CDR3 bases are TGTGCCAGCAGTTTACCAGATACGCAGTATTTT. Translating gives CASSLPDTQYF. The chain carries TRBV28 and TRBJ2-3; D is unclear. The CDR3 is 11 amino acids. The V and J ends lost 2 bases and 4 bases respectively, with 1 base between them. The germline V gene has CDR1 MDHEN and CDR2 SYDVKM.

This clone was counted a few times. V and J are TRBV9 and TRBJ2-7; D possibly corresponds to TRBD1 (6 bases). Trimming left V 0 bases short and J 0 bases short, with 13 bases between. Germline loops: CDR1 SGDLS, CDR2 YYNGEE. This CDR3 region has 16 residues. CDR3 DNA sequence: TGTGCCAGCAGCGTAGAGGGTGAGGACAGCTCCTACGAGCAGTACTTC. This sequence encodes CASSVEGEDSSYEQYF.

This clone was observed once. The chain employs TRBV19 and TRBJ2-7, with D maybe TRBD2 (6 bases). Germline-derived CDR1 and CDR2 are LNHDA and SQIVND (reference sequence). The V gene lost 3 bases and the J gene lost 7 bases, with 10 bases spanning the gap. The CDR3 loop spans 12 amino acids. CDR3 residues: CASSMAGQEQYF. The CDR3 DNA follows: TGTGCCAGTAGTATGGCGGGGCAGGAGCAGTACTTC.